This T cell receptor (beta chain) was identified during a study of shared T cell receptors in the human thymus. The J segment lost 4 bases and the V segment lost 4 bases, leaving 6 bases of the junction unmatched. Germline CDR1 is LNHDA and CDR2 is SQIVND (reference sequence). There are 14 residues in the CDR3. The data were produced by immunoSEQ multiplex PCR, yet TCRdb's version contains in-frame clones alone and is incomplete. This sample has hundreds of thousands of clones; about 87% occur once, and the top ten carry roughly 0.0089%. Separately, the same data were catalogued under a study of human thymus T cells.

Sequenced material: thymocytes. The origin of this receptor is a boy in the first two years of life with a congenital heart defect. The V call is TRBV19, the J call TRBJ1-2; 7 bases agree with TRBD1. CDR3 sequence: CASSTRDRAYGYTF. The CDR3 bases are TGTGCCAGTAGTACCCGGGACAGAGCCTATGGCTACACCTTC.